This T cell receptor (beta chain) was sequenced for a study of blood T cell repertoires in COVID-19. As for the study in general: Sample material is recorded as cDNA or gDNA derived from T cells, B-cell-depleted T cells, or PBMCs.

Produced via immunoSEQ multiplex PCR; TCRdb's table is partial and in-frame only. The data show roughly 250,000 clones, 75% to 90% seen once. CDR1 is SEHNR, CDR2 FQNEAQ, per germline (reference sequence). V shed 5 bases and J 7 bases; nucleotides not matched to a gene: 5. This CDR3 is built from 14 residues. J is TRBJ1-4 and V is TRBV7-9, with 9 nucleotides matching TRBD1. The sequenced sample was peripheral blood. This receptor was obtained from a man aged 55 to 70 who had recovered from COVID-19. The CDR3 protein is CASSLTGGGEKLFF. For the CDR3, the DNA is TGTGCCAGCAGCCTCACAGGGGGCGGTGAAAAACTGTTTTTT.